This T cell receptor (beta chain) was sequenced for a study of blood T cell repertoires in COVID-19 (dated by TCRdb to about 2020). About the study as a whole: The collaborator samples originated in the United States, Italy and Spain and spanned the acute and convalescent phases of COVID-19. The sample metadata nearly always contained a de-identified subject ID, COVID-19 status, age in years and sex. The dataset comprised deeply sampled blood TCRbeta repertoires from subjects exposed to, actively infected with, or recovered from COVID-19. Where available, HLA class I and class II types were taken from metadata supplied by the sample provider and were not determined by assay-based typing. The material from the prospective study consisted of cDNA or gDNA derived from T cells, B-cell-depleted T cells, or PBMCs. A freely available public database, intended as a resource for researchers studying the immune response to SARS-CoV-2, is where the repertoires were released. Samples were obtained from the ongoing ImmuneRACE study (first 160 participants) and from 950 to 1,500 subjects provided by 6 global collaborators. Results and caveats for the whole study, not just this receptor: The amount of clinical and demographic metadata varied by source and participant and was provided uncurated.

A word on this clone: Its antigen has not been determined. No much larger clonotype is one base removed from it; base qualities were not supplied.

From its cysteine to its phenylalanine, the CDR3 spans 14 amino acids. Of all the DNA, just the CDR3 is kept, 42 bases in frame from base 1. Trimming at the junction amounts to 2 bases on V and 9 bases on J, and the germline ends lie 14 bases apart. CDR1 LNHDA and CDR2 SQIVND were looked up in the germline V gene (reference sequence). Participants in the prospective study were aged about 18 to 90 years, lived in about two dozen United States geographic areas, and enrolled through a virtual design. To assign participants to cohorts, the prospective study relied on clinical history that participants themselves reported in a screening survey and a study questionnaire. ImmuneRACE Cohort 3 recovered participants were defined by two consecutive negative NP/OP PCR tests, healthcare professional clearance, or symptom resolution. In the prospective study, whole blood, serum and a nasopharyngeal or oropharyngeal swab were collected from each participant by mobile phlebotomists. Over a 2-month period, participants in the prospective study had the option of providing additional blood draws and questionnaires. Before DNA extraction, blood samples from the prospective study were shipped at room temperature or frozen.

The immunoSEQ Assay, a bias-controlled multiplex PCR, was used to amplify TCRbeta CDR3 regions from genomic DNA. As for the authors' bioinformatics: The number of nucleated cells in each sample was estimated by amplification of reference gene primers within the assay. Sequence reads were collapsed and filtered to measure the absolute abundance of every unique TCRbeta CDR3 rearrangement. Productive Simpson clonality was computed per sample as the square root of Simpson's diversity index over productive rearrangements. TCRdb retrieved this table from immuneACCESS and kept in-frame rearrangements only. Not all clones are present; in checked studies, unresolved V genes account for under half, and no reason is known for the remainder. The DNA gave D and trimming, while V, J and clone size come from that table. The sample profile shows 150,000 to 200,000 clones; 75% to 90% of them were found once. The ten most abundant clones make up roughly 6% of the sample.

This TCR was recovered from a man in his forties who had recovered from COVID-19. Sample: PBMCs or T cells enriched from blood (not recorded which). The rearrangement joined TRBV19 to TRBJ2-1; D gene: possibly TRBD2, on 5 matching bases. The CDR3: CASSIQPREGEQFF. In nucleotide form, the sequence is TGTGCCAGTAGTATACAGCCGAGAGAGGGTGAGCAGTTCTTC. The CDR3, completed at both ends by the reference TRBV19 and TRBJ2-1 genes, gives the full variable domain DGGITQSPKYLFRKEGQNVTLSCEQNLNHDAMYWYRQDPGQGLRLIYYSQIVNDFQKGDIAEGYSVSREKKESFPLTVTSAQKNPTAFYLCASSIQPREGEQFFGPGTRLTVL.